One sample yielded the 20 T cell receptor beta chains listed below, sequenced in a study of read filtering for tumor transcriptome and immune sequencing. Molecular barcoded adaptors covering alpha/delta and beta/gamma chains were used on roughly 400 ng RNA. TCRdb recomputed calls from the reads with MiXCR, one row per CDR3 protein. Altogether 12,000 to 15,000 distinct CDR3 sequences are present, roughly 22% being singletons, with the ten largest covering around 81%. The sequenced sample consisted of a population of CD138-negative cells sorted from bone marrow. These receptors originate from a donor older than 35 with multiple myeloma.

In this sample, this clonotype turned up many times. The CDR3 DNA sequence: TGTGCCATCAAGAATAATTATGGGGGATCAACAGATACGCAGTATTTT. It specifies CAIKNNYGGSTDTQYF. The chain recombines TRBV10-3 with TRBJ2-3; D may match TRBD1 or TRBD2 (5 bases each). CDR1 and CDR2 (germline): ENHRY, SYGVKD. CDR3 length: 16 amino acids. The ends were cut back, 7 bases at V and 3 bases at J, with 20 bases in the middle.

This clonotype was observed many times. This chain connects TRBV10-1 to TRBJ2-2; D not certain. The CDR3 contains 13 residues. CDR1 is WNHNN and CDR2 is SYGVQD in the germline V gene (reference sequence). V dropped 0 bases and J dropped 5 bases, with 4 bases sitting between them. The CDR3: CASSESWTGELFF. For the CDR3, the DNA is TGCGCCAGCAGTGAGTCGTGGACCGGGGAGCTGTTTTTT.

This clonotype was observed a few times. J is TRBJ1-4 and V is TRBV6-6, with D tentatively TRBD1 (5 bases). Trimming took 6 bases from V and 10 from J, leaving 21 bases between them. The CDR3 sequence is 15 residues long. Germline CDR1 MNHNY, CDR2 SVGAGI (reference sequence). As DNA, the CDR3 is TGTGCCAGCAGCGTCCAGGGAGAAGGGTATGGAAAACTGTTTTTT. Translation: CASSVQGEGYGKLFF.

This clonotype was recorded a few times. V usage is TRBV12-3 or TRBV12-4 and J usage is TRBJ2-3; 7 positions agree with TRBD1. J lost 6 bases, V lost 7 bases, and 10 bases had no gene match. The CDR3 totals 14 residues. The CDR3 region is CASKLTGVTDTQYF. In nucleotides, the CDR3 is TGTGCCAGCAAGCTCACAGGGGTGACGGATACGCAGTATTTT.

Ten or more counts support this clonotype. This rearrangement joins TRBV10-3 to TRBJ2-4; D is tentatively TRBD1 or TRBD2 (5 bases each). The V end lost 0 bases, the J end lost 7 bases, and 13 bases lay between the germline ends. This CDR3 contains 15 residues. CDR1 ENHRY and CDR2 SYGVKD come from the germline V gene. This chain's CDR3 is CAISESWGYINIQYF. CDR3 bases: TGTGCCATCAGTGAGTCCTGGGGGTACATTAACATTCAGTACTTC.

This clonotype was observed a handful of times. CDR3 sequence: CASSYPGTSSYNEQFF. The CDR3 DNA reads as TGTGCCAGCAGTTACCCCGGGACCAGCTCCTACAATGAGCAGTTCTTC. This sequence joins TRBV5-6 and TRBJ2-1; D could derive from TRBD1 or TRBD2 (5 bases each). The CDR3 runs 16 residues. V was shortened by 5 bases and J by 0 bases, with 15 bases between the two germline ends. CDR1 is SGHDT, CDR2 YYEEEE, per germline.

The sample holds a few counts of this clonotype. This may be a read error: a much more frequent sequence differs by one nucleotide. This rearrangement joins TRBV5-1 to TRBJ2-3, with 9 bases aligning to TRBD2. CDR3 length: 16 residues. V trimming: 3 bases; J trimming: 4 bases; junction bases outside the gene matches: 9. Germline CDR1 reads SGHRS; CDR2 reads YFSETQ. The CDR3 region is CASSWGTSRSADTQYF. The CDR3 DNA reads as TGCGCCAGCAGCTGGGGGACTAGCCGGAGCGCAGATACGCAGTATTTT.

This clonotype was recorded many times. The J gene is TRBJ2-3, the V gene TRBV10-3; D is perhaps TRBD1 or TRBD2 (5 bases each). V lost 2 bases and J 8 bases, leaving 8 bases between the germline ends. Germline V gene sequence: CDR1 ENHRY, CDR2 SYGVKD. The CDR3 runs 12 residues. The CDR3 DNA reads TGTGCCATCAGTGAGACAGGAGGTACGCAGTATTTT. This translates into CAISETGGTQYF.

The chain is built from TRBV7-2 and TRBJ2-1; TRBD2 matches 8 bases. The germline CDR1 and CDR2 sequences are SGHTA and FQGNSA. The CDR3 extends over 14 amino acids. V was pared by 5 bases and J by 7 bases, with 7 bases of the junction left unmatched. DNA of the CDR3: TGTGCCAGCAGCCCGGGGGGGTTGTGGAATGAGCAGTTCTTC. The encoded protein is CASSPGGLWNEQFF.

This clonotype has ten or more counts. The rearrangement uses TRBV6-5 and TRBJ1-2; 7 nucleotides match TRBD1. The trim removed 6 bases at V and 3 bases at J, leaving 16 bases unmatched. In germline, CDR1 is MNHEY, CDR2 SVGAGI. The CDR3 covers 17 residues. The chain's CDR3 is CASSPYQSRQGYYGYTF. CDR3 nucleotides: TGTGCCAGCAGCCCGTATCAGTCGAGACAGGGATACTATGGCTACACCTTC.

Comments on this clonotype: A far larger clone is off by one base, so a read error is likely. This chain uses TRBV4-2 with TRBJ1-6; 8 nucleotides agree with TRBD1. The CDR3 consists of 14 residues. CDR1 is LGHNA, CDR2 YNFKEQ, per germline. CDR3 bases: TGTGCCAGCAGCCAAGAGACAGGGGCCACTGAAGCTCTCTTT. It translates to CASSQETGATEALF.

With regard to this clonotype: At one boundary the junction diverges from the germline segment, which might be a read error. V usage is TRBV19 and J usage is TRBJ2-1; D is undetermined. The CDR3 covers 14 residues. Looked up from germline, CDR1 is LNHDA and CDR2 is SQIVND (reference sequence). CDR3 residues: CAGRIDGTYNAQFF. The CDR3 coding sequence is TGTGCCGGTAGAATCGACGGTACCTACAATGCGCAGTTCTTC.

This clonotype has a handful of counts. The chain employs TRBV7-2 and TRBJ2-7; no clear D. The CDR3 length is 16 residues. Germline V lookup: CDR1 SGHTA, CDR2 FQGNSA. Trimming cost V 1 base and J 0 bases, with 13 bases left between them. CDR3 coding DNA: TGTGCCAGCAGCTTAGTTCATAATCCCAGCTCCTACGAGCAGTACTTC. It codes for CASSLVHNPSSYEQYF.

This chain joins TRBV6-2 or TRBV6-3 and TRBJ2-7; TRBD1 or TRBD2 may be the D gene (5 bases each). CDR3 length: 17 residues. Germline CDR1 is MNHEY and CDR2 is SVGEGT. V was shortened by 5 bases and J by 2 bases, with 22 bases between the two germline ends. CDR3 amino acids: CASSATTGRTSPYEQYF. For the CDR3, the DNA is TGTGCCAGCAGTGCCACTACGGGACGCACATCCCCCTACGAGCAGTACTTC.

This clonotype was counted at least ten times. The chain recombines TRBV27 with TRBJ1-1, with D unclear. CDR1 is MNHEY and CDR2 is SMNVEV in the germline V gene (reference sequence). The CDR3 is made up of 13 amino acids. V was cut by 6 bases and J by 2 bases, with 10 bases left in between. The CDR3 bases are TGTGCCAGCAGGCCTGGACTCAACACTGAAGCTTTCTTT. It encodes CASRPGLNTEAFF.

Comments on this clonotype: A read error may explain this, as a much larger clone is one base away. The CDR3 DNA reads TGTGCCAGCAGCCCGTACCCAGAGAGGGGGGGCAATGAAAGACTGTTTTTT. Encoded protein: CASSPYPERGGNERLFF. The chain joins TRBV3-1 to TRBJ1-4; possibly TRBD1 for D (6 bases). CDR3 length: 17 residues. From germline, CDR1 is LGHDT and CDR2 YNNKEL (reference sequence).

Ten or more counts support this clonotype. The V gene is TRBV3-1, the J gene TRBJ1-1, with D uncertain. Per germline, CDR1 LGHDT and CDR2 YNNKEL (reference sequence). V lost 4 bases and J lost 1, with 7 bases in between. CDR3 length equals 13 residues. DNA for the CDR3: TGTGCCAGCAGCCCGTCGGGGAACACTGAAGCTTTCTTT. This codes for CASSPSGNTEAFF.

This rearrangement joins TRBV4-2 to TRBJ2-5; 10 bases align to TRBD2. With 1 base clipped from V and 0 bases from J, the junction kept 5 bases outside the gene matches. The CDR3 length is 17 residues. Germline V lookup: CDR1 LGHNA, CDR2 YNFKEQ. The CDR3: CASSQAPSGGDQETQYF. The CDR3 bases are TGTGCCAGCAGCCAAGCGCCGAGCGGGGGGGACCAAGAGACCCAGTACTTC.

The V gene is TRBV30, the J gene TRBJ2-3, with D perhaps matching TRBD1 (6 bases). Deletions cut 4 bases from V and 0 bases from J, with 11 bases between. Per the germline V gene, CDR1 is GTSNPN and CDR2 is SVGIG (reference sequence). The CDR3 runs 14 residues. CDR3 residues: CAWTRTASTDTQYF. CDR3 DNA: TGTGCCTGGACCCGGACAGCTAGCACAGATACGCAGTATTTT. Complete variable domain (other parts from reference TRBV30 and TRBJ2-3): SQTIHQWPATLVQPVGSPLSLECTVEGTSNPNLYWYRQAAGRGLQLLFYSVGIGQISSEVPQNLSASRPQDRQFILSSKKLLLSDSGFYLCAWTRTASTDTQYFGPGTRLTVL.

This clonotype was seen ten or more times. The chain couples TRBV3-1 to TRBJ2-1; no reliable D call. The germline V gene encodes CDR1 LGHDT and CDR2 YNNKEL (reference sequence). The CDR3 totals 12 residues. Trimming pared 5 bases from V and 6 bases from J, leaving 8 bases between. CDR3 residues: CASSTVGNEQFF. The DNA of the CDR3 is TGTGCCAGCAGCACGGTGGGCAATGAGCAGTTCTTC.